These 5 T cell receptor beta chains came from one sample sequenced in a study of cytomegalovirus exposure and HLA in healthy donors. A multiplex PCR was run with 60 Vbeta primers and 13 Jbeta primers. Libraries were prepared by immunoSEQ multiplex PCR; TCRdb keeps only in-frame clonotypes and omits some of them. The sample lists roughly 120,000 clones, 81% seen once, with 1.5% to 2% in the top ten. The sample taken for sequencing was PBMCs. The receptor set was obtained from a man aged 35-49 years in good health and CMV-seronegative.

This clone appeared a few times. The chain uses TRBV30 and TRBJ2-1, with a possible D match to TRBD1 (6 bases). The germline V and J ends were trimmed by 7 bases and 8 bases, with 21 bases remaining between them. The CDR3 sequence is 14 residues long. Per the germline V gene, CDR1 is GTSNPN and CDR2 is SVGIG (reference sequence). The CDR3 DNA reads TGTGCCTCTAACCCGGGACATAAAAAATATGAGCAGTTCTTC. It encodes CASNPGHKKYEQFF.

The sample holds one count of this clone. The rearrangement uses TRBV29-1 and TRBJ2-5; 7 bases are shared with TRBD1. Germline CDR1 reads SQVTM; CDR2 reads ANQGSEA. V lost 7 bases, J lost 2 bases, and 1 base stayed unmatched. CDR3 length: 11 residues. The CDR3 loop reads CSARGQETQYF. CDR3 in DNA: TGCAGCGCCAGGGGGCAAGAGACCCAGTACTTC. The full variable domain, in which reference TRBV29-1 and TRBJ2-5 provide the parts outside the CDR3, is SAVISQKPSRDICQRGTSLTIQCQVDSQVTMMFWYRQQPGQSLTLIATANQGSEATYESGFVIDKFPISRPNLTFSTLTVSNMSPEDSSIYLCSARGQETQYFGPGTRLLVL.

This CDR3 reads CASSLVAGMNTEAFF. CDR3 DNA: TGCGCCAGCAGCTTGGTCGCGGGGATGAACACTGAAGCTTTCTTT. This chain joins TRBV5-1 and TRBJ1-1; no definite D call. V lost 0 bases, J lost 0 bases, and 9 bases lay in between. In germline, CDR1 is SGHRS, CDR2 YFSETQ. The CDR3 covers 15 residues.

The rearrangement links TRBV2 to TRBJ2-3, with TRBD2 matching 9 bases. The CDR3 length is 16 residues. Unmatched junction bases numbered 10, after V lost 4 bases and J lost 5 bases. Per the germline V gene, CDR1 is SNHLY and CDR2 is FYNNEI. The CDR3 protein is CASSARAGGEGDTQYF. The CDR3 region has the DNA TGTGCCAGCAGTGCCCGAGCGGGGGGAGAGGGAGATACGCAGTATTTT.

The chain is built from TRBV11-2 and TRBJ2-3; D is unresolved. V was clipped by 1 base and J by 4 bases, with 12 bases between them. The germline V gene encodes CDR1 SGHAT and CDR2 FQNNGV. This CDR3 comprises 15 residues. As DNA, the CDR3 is TGTGCCAGCAGCTTAGGGGCGACGGTTCCAGATACGCAGTATTTT. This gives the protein CASSLGATVPDTQYF.